These 7 T cell receptor beta chains originate from one sample sequenced in a study of Graves' ophthalmopathy and Graves' hyperthyroidism. CDR3 regions of TCR beta were amplified from RNA transcripts. Second-round multiplex PCR followed a first-round RT-PCR using HTBI primers. Each CDR3 protein gets one entry after TCRdb re-called the multiplex PCR reads with MiXCR. The sample consists of 360,000 or so distinct CDR3 sequences, 15% to 20% of them appearing once. The material sequenced was peripheral blood. The origin of the receptors is a woman between 18 and 30 years old with Graves' ophthalmopathy.

This clonotype was recorded at least ten times. The chain recombines TRBV28 with TRBJ1-5; D is uncertain. This CDR3 spans 14 amino acids. Germline values: CDR1 MDHEN, CDR2 SYDVKM. V lost 9 bases, J lost 0 bases, and 12 bases lay in between. CDR3 sequence reads: CASWRADSNQPQHF. The CDR3 DNA reads as TGTGCCAGTTGGAGGGCAGATAGCAATCAGCCCCAGCATTTT.

The CDR3 loop reads CASSPPKNTEAFF. CDR3 sequence (DNA): TGTGCCAGCAGTCCTCCCAAGAACACTGAAGCTTTCTTT. The chain couples TRBV28 to TRBJ1-1; D unclear. The CDR3 length is 13 residues. The germline V and J ends were trimmed by 5 bases and 1 base, with 8 bases remaining between them. Germline V gene data show CDR1 as MDHEN and CDR2 as SYDVKM.

This clonotype has at least ten counts. This chain joins TRBV6-4 and TRBJ2-2; TRBD2 is a possible D gene (6 bases). Per the germline V gene, CDR1 is MRHNA and CDR2 is SNTAGT. The CDR3 is 12 amino acids. Trimming took 9 bases from V and 3 from J, leaving 8 bases between them. CDR3 DNA sequence: TGTGCCAGTAGCGGATACACCGGGGAGCTGTTTTTT. Protein product: CASSGYTGELFF.

This clonotype showed up many times. The chain has TRBV6-1 and TRBJ1-1; 10 bases match TRBD1. Germline V gives CDR1 MNHNS, CDR2 SASEGT. Trimming removed 7 bases from V and 7 bases from J; junction bases left unmatched: 9. CDR3 length: 14 amino acids. CDR3 bases: TGTGCCAGCACCTGGGGGACAGGGGTATATGAAGCTTTCTTT. Translating it yields CASTWGTGVYEAFF.

This clonotype came up many times. The chain joins TRBV12-3 or TRBV12-4 to TRBJ1-5; D ambiguous. This CDR3 is built from 14 residues. V lost 0 bases to trimming and J lost 5 bases, with 8 bases between them. The CDR3 loop is CASSLAHGYQPQHF. CDR3 in DNA: TGTGCCAGCAGTTTAGCGCACGGGTATCAGCCCCAGCATTTT.

This chain uses TRBV20-1 with TRBJ1-1; a possible D gene is TRBD1 (6 bases). This CDR3 has 13 residues. Trimming left V 3 bases short and J 0 bases short, with 8 bases between. The germline V gene has CDR1 DFQATT and CDR2 SNEGSKA (reference sequence). The CDR3 coding sequence is TGCAGTGCTAGGACAGGAATGAACACTGAAGCTTTCTTT. Residues: CSARTGMNTEAFF.

This clonotype has at least ten counts. The chain is built from TRBV7-8 and TRBJ1-1; maybe TRBD1 (6 bases). The V end lost 3 bases, the J end lost 1 base, and 9 bases lay between the germline ends. The CDR3 totals 14 residues. Germline V gene sequence: CDR1 SGHVS, CDR2 FQNEAQ. In DNA, the CDR3 is TGTGCCAGCAGCTTCCAGACAGGGAACACTGAAGCTTTCTTT. It specifies CASSFQTGNTEAFF.